This TCR beta chain stems from a study of monozygotic twins with inflammatory bowel disease. Germline V lookup: CDR1 SEHNR, CDR2 FQNEAQ (reference sequence). The CDR3 extends over 16 amino acids. TCRdb reprocessed the 5' RACE reads and stores each CDR3 protein as one record, lacking DNA. Here the sample table reports 200,000 to 250,000 distinct CDR3 sequences. This receptor was identified in a human donor with ulcerative colitis or Crohn's disease, or a healthy co-twin of an affected twin (not recorded which). This chain connects TRBV7-9 to TRBJ2-1; with no DNA, the TCRdb D assignment of TRBD1 cannot be verified. The sample taken for sequencing was blood. The CDR3 loop is CASSLNLQGRDNEQFF.